A single sample is the source of the 26 T cell receptor beta chains below, sequenced in a study of blood T cell repertoires in COVID-19. Produced via immunoSEQ multiplex PCR; TCRdb's table is partial and in-frame only. The sample contains about 74,000 clones, under 95% of which appear only once. The sample was peripheral blood. The origin of the receptors is a man in his fifties or sixties with acute or convalescent COVID-19.

This chain links TRBV19 with TRBJ1-2; 9 bases agree with TRBD1. Trimming took 7 bases from V and 7 from J; bases not matched to a gene: 7. Germline lookup yields CDR1 LNHDA and CDR2 SQIVND (reference sequence). The CDR3 length is 13 residues. Written as DNA, the CDR3 is TGTGCCAGTATCCAACAGGGGGCTGGTGGCTACACCTTC. Translation: CASIQQGAGGYTF.

The chain carries TRBV18 and TRBJ1-4; D is uncertain. V lost 3 bases and J 5 bases, leaving 7 bases between the germline ends. CDR3 length: 13 residues. The germline V gene encodes CDR1 KGHSH and CDR2 LQKENI. CDR3 in amino acids: CASSPLRNEKLFF. In DNA form, the CDR3 reads TGTGCCAGCTCACCGCTCCGGAATGAAAAACTGTTTTTT.

The chain joins TRBV5-1 to TRBJ2-2; TRBD2 matches at 11 bases. V dropped 3 bases and J dropped 3; count of bases not matched to a gene: 10. The CDR3 extends over 18 amino acids. Germline CDR1 and CDR2: SGHRS and YFSETQ. The CDR3 coding sequence is TGCGCCAGCAGCTCCACTGCCGGGACTAGCGGTGACACCGGGGAGCTGTTTTTT. Residues: CASSSTAGTSGDTGELFF. Full variable domain (missing parts from reference TRBV5-1 and TRBJ2-2): KAGVTQTPRYLIKTRGQQVTLSCSPISGHRSVSWYQQTPGQGLQFLFEYFSETQRNKGNFPGRFSGRQFSNSRSEMNVSTLELGDSALYLCASSSTAGTSGDTGELFFGEGSRLTVL.

The CDR3 region is CATSRDMGRPEAFF. In nucleotides, the CDR3 is TGTGCCACCAGCAGAGATATGGGGCGACCTGAAGCTTTCTTT. The chain employs TRBV15 and TRBJ1-1; D may be TRBD1 (5 bases). The V and J ends lost 0 bases and 6 bases respectively, with 11 bases between them. The CDR3 loop spans 14 amino acids. The germline V gene has CDR1 LNHNV and CDR2 YYDKDF (reference sequence).

The chain recombines TRBV5-4 with TRBJ2-5, with TRBD2 matching 7 bases. Germline CDR1 reads SGHNT; CDR2 reads YYREEE (reference sequence). Losses at the gene ends were 7 bases for V and 5 bases for J; bases not matched to a gene: 5. The CDR3 runs 12 residues. CDR3 sequence: CASGWGGETQYF. CDR3 nucleotides: TGTGCCAGCGGGTGGGGGGGTGAGACCCAGTACTTC.

This clone was observed at least ten times. This chain uses TRBV7-9 with TRBJ2-3; 7 bases are shared with TRBD2. Germline lookup yields CDR1 SEHNR and CDR2 FQNEAQ (reference sequence). The V segment lost 0 bases and the J segment 1 base; nucleotides outside the gene matches: 4. The CDR3 has 16 residues. CDR3 amino acids: CASSLAGSGRTDTQYF. The DNA for the CDR3 is TGTGCCAGCAGCTTAGCCGGTAGCGGGCGCACAGATACGCAGTATTTT. Together with reference TRBV7-9 and TRBJ2-3, the CDR3 gives the full variable domain: DTGVSQNPRHKITKRGQNVTFRCDPISEHNRLYWYRQTLGQGPEFLTYFQNEAQLEKSRLLSDRFSAERPKGSFSTLEIQRTEQGDSAMYLCASSLAGSGRTDTQYFGPGTRLTVL.

V usage is TRBV11-2 and J usage is TRBJ2-3; 12 nucleotides agree with TRBD2. Germline lookup yields CDR1 SGHAT and CDR2 FQNNGV. CDR3 size: 16 residues. V was clipped by 4 bases and J by 5 bases; unmatched bases: 7. The CDR3 region is CASSSGLAGGLDTQYF. The CDR3 DNA is TGTGCCAGCAGCTCAGGGCTAGCGGGAGGGTTAGATACGCAGTATTTT.

V gene TRBV4-1 combines with J gene TRBJ2-1; 10 bases line up with TRBD1. This CDR3 contains 16 residues. Germline CDR1 and CDR2: MGHRA and YSYEKL. Germline trimming cut 0 bases from V and 6 bases from J; bases unmatched to any gene: 5. The CDR3 reads CASSQETGGVRNEQFF. The CDR3 DNA follows: TGCGCCAGCAGCCAAGAGACAGGGGGCGTCCGCAATGAGCAGTTCTTC.

This clone was found a few times. The CDR3 DNA sequence: TGCAGCGTTGACCCGGAGCAGTACGTC. Encoded protein: CSVDPEQYV. This chain uses TRBV29-1 with TRBJ2-7, with D unresolved. With 3 bases removed from V and 7 bases from J, the gap between germline ends came to 4 bases. The CDR3 has 9 residues. Germline assignment: CDR1 SQVTM and CDR2 ANQGSEA.

This sequence joins TRBV19 and TRBJ2-2, with TRBD2 matching 14 bases. The CDR3 runs to 19 residues. Looked up from germline, CDR1 is LNHDA and CDR2 is SQIVND (reference sequence). Losses at the gene ends were 3 bases for V and 3 bases for J; bases not matched to a gene: 9. DNA for the CDR3: TGTGCCAGTAGTATCGGGGGACTAGCGGGAGCCTTGGACACCGGGGAGCTGTTTTTT. Translation gives CASSIGGLAGALDTGELFF.

The V gene is TRBV6-6, the J gene TRBJ1-6, with 8 bases matching TRBD1. With V trimmed by 6 bases and J by 9 bases, 7 bases remained unmatched. The CDR3 is 14 amino acids. The germline gives CDR1 MNHNY, CDR2 SVGAGI (reference sequence). CDR3 in DNA: TGTGCCAGCAGAAAACAGGGGGATGGTTCACCCCTCCACTTT. Translating it yields CASRKQGDGSPLHF.

The CDR3 sequence: CASSEEGIFQGAGEKLFF. In DNA, the CDR3 is TGTGCCAGCAGTGAAGAGGGAATATTTCAGGGGGCAGGGGAAAAACTGTTTTTT. V usage is TRBV2 and J usage is TRBJ1-4, with 8 bases that match TRBD1. Germline CDR1 reads SNHLY; CDR2 reads FYNNEI. The CDR3 totals 18 residues. The junction had 15 bases not matched to a gene; V was cut back by 1 base and J by 8 bases.

The rearrangement uses TRBV18 and TRBJ1-5; D is unresolved. Germline CDR1 KGHSH, CDR2 LQKENI. V gave up 0 bases and J gave up 1 base, with 10 bases separating them. CDR3 length equals 16 residues. This CDR3 reads CASSPPGSGSNQPQHF. In nucleotides, the CDR3 is TGTGCCAGCTCACCACCCGGGTCGGGAAGCAATCAGCCCCAGCATTTT.

J is TRBJ2-7 and V is TRBV5-4; tentatively, D is TRBD2 (6 bases). This CDR3 is built from 15 residues. The V gene's germline CDR1 is SGHNT and CDR2 YYREEE (reference sequence). V was trimmed by 0 bases and J by 1 base, leaving 11 bases between them. The CDR3 DNA reads TGTGCCAGCAGCTTGGCCGGGGCGGGGTCCTACGAGCAGTACTTC. Protein sequence: CASSLAGAGSYEQYF.

J is TRBJ2-1 and V is TRBV4-1, with TRBD2 as a possible D gene (5 bases). Germline loops: CDR1 MGHRA, CDR2 YSYEKL. V shed 1 base and J shed 10 bases, with 17 bases lying between them. This CDR3 has 15 amino acids. This chain's CDR3 is CASSQVPASPGEQFF. CDR3 bases: TGCGCCAGCAGCCAAGTTCCGGCTAGCCCTGGCGAGCAGTTCTTC.

The chain recombines TRBV19 with TRBJ2-2; D may be TRBD2 (6 bases). The CDR3 runs 14 residues. Trimming shortened V by 7 bases and J by 2 bases, and 11 bases separated the two germline ends. Per the germline V gene, CDR1 is LNHDA and CDR2 is SQIVND (reference sequence). CDR3 DNA: TGTGCCAGTAACCAAGGACTAAACACCGGGGAGCTGTTTTTT. Its translation is CASNQGLNTGELFF.

The chain uses TRBV10-3 and TRBJ2-5; 8 bases agree with TRBD2. This CDR3 region has 14 residues. J lost 0 bases, V lost 10 bases, and 7 bases had no gene match. CDR1 ENHRY and CDR2 SYGVKD come from the germline V gene. In DNA, the CDR3 is TGTGCCAGCGGGGTAGCGGGAAACCAAGAGACCCAGTACTTC. Translating it yields CASGVAGNQETQYF.

The gene calls are TRBV10-3 and TRBJ1-4, with 8 bases aligning to TRBD1. V was clipped by 5 bases and J by 5 bases; unmatched bases: 7. Germline assignment: CDR1 ENHRY and CDR2 SYGVKD. The CDR3 extends over 15 amino acids. CDR3 nucleotides: TGTGCCATCAGTATAGGCCGGGACAGGAATGAAAAACTGTTTTTT. This translates into CAISIGRDRNEKLFF.

This clone showed up just once. The chain employs TRBV19 and TRBJ2-1, with TRBD2 as a possible D gene (5 bases). Trimming shortened V by 6 bases and J by 0 bases, and 15 bases separated the two germline ends. The CDR3 length is 16 residues. Germline values: CDR1 LNHDA, CDR2 SQIVND (reference sequence). The CDR3 DNA follows: TGTGCCAGTAGGGCGATAAGCGGCGGCTCCTACAATGAGCAGTTCTTC. This encodes CASRAISGGSYNEQFF.

The rearrangement uses TRBV5-1 and TRBJ2-5; D may be TRBD1 (5 bases). There are 14 residues in the CDR3. The V gene lost 0 bases and the J gene lost 3 bases, with 9 bases spanning the gap. Per the germline V gene, CDR1 is SGHRS and CDR2 is YFSETQ. The CDR3: CASSLAGREETQYF. The DNA for the CDR3 is TGCGCCAGCAGCTTGGCGGGCAGGGAAGAGACCCAGTACTTC.

The chain recombines TRBV7-2 with TRBJ2-1; 7 bases match TRBD1. Germline loops: CDR1 SGHTA, CDR2 FQGNSA. J lost 10 bases, V lost 1 base, and 4 bases had no gene match. The CDR3 sequence is 13 residues long. CDR3 sequence: CASSLGLGQEQFF. The CDR3 DNA sequence: TGTGCCAGCAGCTTAGGATTGGGACAGGAGCAGTTCTTC.

The chain carries TRBV7-8 and TRBJ2-3, with 14 bases lining up with TRBD2. Germline-derived CDR1 and CDR2 are SGHVS and FQNEAQ. This CDR3 spans 16 amino acids. The J segment lost 8 bases and the V segment lost 5 bases, leaving 9 bases of the junction unmatched. The CDR3 sequence: CASSPPRLAGGVTQYF. CDR3 bases: TGTGCCAGCAGCCCACCCCGACTAGCGGGAGGGGTTACGCAGTATTTT.

The chain combines TRBV2 with TRBJ2-1; D is possibly TRBD1 (6 bases). CDR3 length: 15 amino acids. CDR1 SNHLY and CDR2 FYNNEI come from the germline V gene. V was trimmed by 8 bases and J by 7 bases, leaving 21 bases between them. The CDR3 DNA reads as TGTGCCAGCCTGGGGTGGGGAGCTGGACAGAATGAGCAGTTCTTC. Translating it yields CASLGWGAGQNEQFF.

The V call is TRBV18, the J call TRBJ2-1; the match to TRBD1 covers 10 bases. Germline-derived CDR1 and CDR2 are KGHSH and LQKENI. This CDR3 region has 16 residues. V trimming: 0 bases; J trimming: 3 bases; junction bases outside the gene matches: 2. CDR3 sequence reads: CASSPPTGGHYNEQFF. The CDR3, as DNA: TGTGCCAGCTCACCACCGACAGGGGGCCACTACAATGAGCAGTTCTTC.

The CDR3 nucleotides read TGCGCCAGCAGCCTGGATAGGACAGGGTTAGACACCGGGGAGCTGTTTTTT. Translating gives CASSLDRTGLDTGELFF. This chain joins TRBV4-3 and TRBJ2-2; the match to TRBD1 covers 8 bases. This CDR3 comprises 17 residues. Germline lookup yields CDR1 LGHNA and CDR2 YSLEER. The ends lost 4 bases at V and 3 bases at J; junction bases unmatched: 10.

The chain joins TRBV10-3 to TRBJ2-5, with D perhaps TRBD1 (6 bases). The CDR3 is made up of 14 amino acids. Per germline, CDR1 ENHRY and CDR2 SYGVKD. The V end was cut by 0 bases, the J end by 3 bases, with 8 bases between. The CDR3 reads CAISESTGEETQYF. The CDR3 bases are TGTGCCATCAGTGAGTCGACAGGAGAAGAGACCCAGTACTTC.